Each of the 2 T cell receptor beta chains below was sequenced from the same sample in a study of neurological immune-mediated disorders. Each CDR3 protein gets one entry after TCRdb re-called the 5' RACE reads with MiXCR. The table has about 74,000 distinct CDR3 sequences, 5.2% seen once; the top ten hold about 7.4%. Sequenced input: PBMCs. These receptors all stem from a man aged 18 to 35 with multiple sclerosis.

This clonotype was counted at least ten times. In DNA, the CDR3 is TGTGCCAGCAGCTCCTCCGGTGGGACGCAGTATTTT. Translating it yields CASSSSGGTQYF. The chain carries TRBV5-6 and TRBJ2-3; D is undetermined. Looked up from germline, CDR1 is SGHDT and CDR2 is YYEEEE. Trimming removed 3 bases at V and 9 bases at J, with 11 bases between. The CDR3 is made up of 12 amino acids.

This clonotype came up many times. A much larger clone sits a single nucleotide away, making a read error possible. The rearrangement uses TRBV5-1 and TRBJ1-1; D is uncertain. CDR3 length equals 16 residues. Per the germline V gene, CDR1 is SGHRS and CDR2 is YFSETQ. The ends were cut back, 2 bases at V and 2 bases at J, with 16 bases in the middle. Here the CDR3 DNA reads TGCGCCAGCAGCTTCAAGGCGGGAAAGCCTAACACTGAAGCTTTCTTT. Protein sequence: CASSFKAGKPNTEAFF.